The present T cell receptor (beta chain) was sequenced within a study of T cells after posttransplantation cyclophosphamide. Here immunoSEQ multiplex PCR was the method, and the copy in TCRdb shows in-frame clones only, minus some. The sample shows about 32,000 clones, under 95% of them seen only once. The naive gate required viable CD3+CD4+ or CD3+CD8+ cells with CCR7+CD45RA+CD45RO-CD95-CD27+CD28+ phenotype. This related bone marrow graft donor gave peripheral blood on the day of marrow donation. The sequence came from a woman aged 55-70 years in good health, CMV-negative, and a related stem cell transplant donor. The sequenced sample consisted of naive CD4+ T cells sorted from PBMCs.

The CDR3 sequence: CASSVTRPGENEKLFF. CDR3 in DNA: TGCGCCAGCAGCGTGACCAGACCTGGGGAGAATGAAAAACTGTTTTTT. This rearrangement joins TRBV5-1 to TRBJ1-4; no firm D call. This CDR3 is built from 16 residues. CDR1 is SGHRS, CDR2 YFSETQ, per germline. Trimming pared 4 bases from V and 5 bases from J, leaving 18 bases between.